The clone carrying this TCR beta chain was recorded a few times. Germline loops: CDR1 LGHNA, CDR2 YNFKEQ. V lost 0 bases and J lost 2, with 10 bases in between. The CDR3 runs to 15 residues. MiXCR, run by TCRdb on the RT-PCR reads, gives a single entry per CDR3 protein. The sample includes about 680,000 distinct CDR3 sequences, 14% of them seen just once. Material for sequencing was memory CD4+ T cells from blood. This clonotype was obtained from a female donor in good health, serving as a healthy control. This chain uses TRBV4-2 with TRBJ1-1; D is unresolved. CDR3 nucleotide sequence: TGTGCCAGCAGCCAAGAAGTGGGCCAAAACACTGAAGCTTTCTTT. It codes for CASSQEVGQNTEAFF.